One and the same sample provided the 17 T cell receptor beta chains below, sequenced in a study of cytomegalovirus exposure and HLA in healthy donors. This PCR relied on a set of 60 Vbeta primers and 13 Jbeta primers. Sequencing was performed with immunoSEQ multiplex PCR; in TCRdb, only in-frame clones are kept and a portion is missing. The sample holds around 76,000 clones, approximately 67% seen once. Material for sequencing was PBMCs. All receptors derive from a man aged 40-55 years in good health and CMV-seropositive.

This sequence joins TRBV19 and TRBJ1-1; D is perhaps TRBD1 (6 bases). V was shortened by 3 bases and J by 7 bases, with 9 bases between the two germline ends. Germline-derived CDR1 and CDR2 are LNHDA and SQIVND (reference sequence). This CDR3 has 12 residues. The DNA of the CDR3 is TGTGCCAGTAGTATGGACAGATTTGAAGCTTTCTTT. Amino acids: CASSMDRFEAFF.

The V call is TRBV10-3, the J call TRBJ2-2, with 9 bases that match TRBD2. The CDR3 consists of 14 residues. From germline, CDR1 is ENHRY and CDR2 SYGVKD. V trimming: 10 bases; J trimming: 1 base; junction bases outside the gene matches: 4. This chain's CDR3 is CATRLAENTGELFF. Written as DNA, the CDR3 is TGTGCCACCCGACTAGCGGAGAACACCGGGGAGCTGTTTTTT.

This clone was seen only once. The V call is TRBV10-3, the J call TRBJ2-3, with 7 bases aligning to TRBD1. The CDR3 totals 15 residues. V lost 3 bases and J lost 0; bases outside the gene matches: 3. CDR1 is ENHRY, CDR2 SYGVKD, per germline. The CDR3 DNA sequence: TGTGCCATCAGTGATGACAGGGTTAGCACAGATACGCAGTATTTT. As protein: CAISDDRVSTDTQYF.

The rearrangement links TRBV5-4 to TRBJ1-4; D is unclear. The CDR3 loop spans 15 amino acids. The ends were cut back, 3 bases at V and 0 bases at J, with 9 bases in the middle. Germline CDR1 is SGHNT and CDR2 is YYREEE (reference sequence). The CDR3 bases are TGTGCCAGCAGCTCAAAAGCCTCAACTAATGAAAAACTGTTTTTT. Its translation is CASSSKASTNEKLFF.

The chain has TRBV6-5 and TRBJ2-1; the match to TRBD2 covers 8 bases. The junction had 4 bases not matched to a gene; V was cut back by 1 base and J by 8 bases. CDR1 is MNHEY, CDR2 SVGAGI, per germline. This CDR3 spans 14 amino acids. CDR3: CASSYLAGLHEQFF. The CDR3 coding sequence is TGTGCCAGCAGTTACTTAGCGGGATTGCATGAGCAGTTCTTC.

V usage is TRBV5-5 and J usage is TRBJ1-2; TRBD1 might be the D (6 bases). Germline V CDR1 and CDR2: SGHKS, YYEKEE (reference sequence). This CDR3 has 15 amino acids. Between the trimmed V and J ends, which lost 4 bases and 6 bases, there was a span of 19 bases. This CDR3 reads CASSASPQGLDGYTF. The CDR3 DNA reads as TGTGCCAGCAGCGCGTCACCTCAGGGGTTAGATGGCTACACCTTC.

The chain employs TRBV27 and TRBJ2-7; possibly TRBD2 for D (6 bases). Germline V gives CDR1 MNHEY, CDR2 SMNVEV (reference sequence). CDR3 length: 14 residues. V lost 6 bases, J lost 6 bases, and 18 bases lay in between. In DNA form, the CDR3 reads TGTGCCAGCAGCTCGTCACTAGCTAGCCCCGAGCAGTACTTC. This sequence encodes CASSSSLASPEQYF.

This clone was counted a few times. This chain links TRBV27 with TRBJ1-5; D remains ambiguous. This CDR3 is 15 amino acids long. The V end was cut by 3 bases, the J end by 0 bases, with 9 bases between. CDR1 and CDR2 (germline): MNHEY, SMNVEV (reference sequence). CDR3 sequence: CASSFSAYSNQPQHF. In DNA form, the CDR3 reads TGTGCCAGCAGTTTCAGCGCCTATAGCAATCAGCCCCAGCATTTT.

This chain uses TRBV5-1 with TRBJ1-5, with TRBD1 matching over 10 bases. The V segment lost 0 bases and the J segment 5 bases; nucleotides outside the gene matches: 2. This CDR3 comprises 15 residues. Germline CDR1 is SGHRS and CDR2 is YFSETQ. The CDR3 spells CASSLEGTGDQPQHF. CDR3 sequence (DNA): TGCGCCAGCAGCTTGGAAGGGACAGGGGATCAGCCCCAGCATTTT.

The chain uses TRBV9 and TRBJ2-1; 11 nucleotides align to TRBD2. The length of the CDR3 is 15 residues. CDR1 is SGDLS and CDR2 is YYNGEE in the germline V gene. J was trimmed by 6 bases and V by 2 bases; bases with no gene match: 4. CDR3 sequence reads: CASSVSGRAANEQFF. CDR3 DNA: TGTGCCAGCAGCGTTAGCGGGAGGGCGGCCAATGAGCAGTTCTTC.

This chain joins TRBV6-1 and TRBJ1-5; a possible D gene is TRBD1 (5 bases). This CDR3 comprises 14 residues. Germline CDR1 reads MNHNS; CDR2 reads SASEGT. V dropped 7 bases and J dropped 5 bases, with 15 bases sitting between them. As DNA, the CDR3 is TGTGCCAGCACCTCCACCGGGACTCATCAGCCCCAGCATTTT. It encodes CASTSTGTHQPQHF.

The chain uses TRBV29-1 and TRBJ2-5; maybe TRBD1 (5 bases). This CDR3 spans 14 amino acids. The ends were cut back, 2 bases at V and 3 bases at J, with 13 bases in the middle. CDR1 is SQVTM, CDR2 ANQGSEA, per germline. CDR3 amino acids: CSVEPLTVKETQYF. The CDR3 DNA reads TGCAGCGTTGAACCCTTGACAGTTAAAGAGACCCAGTACTTC.

The J gene is TRBJ1-1, the V gene TRBV7-9; 9 bases are a match to TRBD1. V lost 5 bases and J lost 3; bases outside the gene matches: 4. This CDR3 contains 14 residues. Germline V CDR1 and CDR2: SEHNR, FQNEAQ (reference sequence). The CDR3 region is CASSAWTGDTEAFF. The CDR3 bases are TGTGCCAGCAGCGCTTGGACAGGGGACACTGAAGCTTTCTTT.

Of note for this clone: The junction differs from germline at one of its ends, possibly a read error. This chain uses TRBV6-5 with TRBJ1-2; 8 positions match TRBD1. The CDR3 loop spans 12 amino acids. The germline V gene has CDR1 MNHEY and CDR2 SVGAGI. CDR3 amino acids: CASGYGTGNIIF. In DNA form, the CDR3 reads TGTGCCAGCGGCTATGGGACAGGCAACATCATCTTC.

This clone appeared a single time. V is TRBV28 and J is TRBJ2-3; TRBD2 agrees at 7 bases. V lost 3 bases and J lost 0; bases outside the gene matches: 9. CDR1 and CDR2 (germline): MDHEN, SYDVKM. This CDR3 is 17 amino acids long. CDR3 sequence reads: CASSFGGLAGSTDTQYF. CDR3 in DNA: TGTGCCAGCAGTTTCGGGGGGTTAGCGGGTAGCACAGATACGCAGTATTTT.

This chain uses TRBV12-5 with TRBJ2-7, with 7 nucleotides matching TRBD1. This CDR3 is 13 amino acids long. With 1 base clipped from V and 5 bases from J, the junction kept 2 bases outside the gene matches. Germline-derived CDR1 and CDR2 are LGHNT and FRNRAP. In DNA, the CDR3 is TGTGCTAGTGGTTTGGGGCAGGGGGACGAGCAGTACTTC. Amino acid sequence: CASGLGQGDEQYF.

The chain links TRBV5-1 to TRBJ2-7; 7 bases fit TRBD1. The V segment lost 4 bases and the J segment 5 bases; nucleotides outside the gene matches: 3. Looked up from germline, CDR1 is SGHRS and CDR2 is YFSETQ. The CDR3 sequence is 12 residues long. This CDR3 is CASSIDRDEQYF. The CDR3 region has the DNA TGCGCCAGCAGCATCGACAGGGACGAGCAGTACTTC.